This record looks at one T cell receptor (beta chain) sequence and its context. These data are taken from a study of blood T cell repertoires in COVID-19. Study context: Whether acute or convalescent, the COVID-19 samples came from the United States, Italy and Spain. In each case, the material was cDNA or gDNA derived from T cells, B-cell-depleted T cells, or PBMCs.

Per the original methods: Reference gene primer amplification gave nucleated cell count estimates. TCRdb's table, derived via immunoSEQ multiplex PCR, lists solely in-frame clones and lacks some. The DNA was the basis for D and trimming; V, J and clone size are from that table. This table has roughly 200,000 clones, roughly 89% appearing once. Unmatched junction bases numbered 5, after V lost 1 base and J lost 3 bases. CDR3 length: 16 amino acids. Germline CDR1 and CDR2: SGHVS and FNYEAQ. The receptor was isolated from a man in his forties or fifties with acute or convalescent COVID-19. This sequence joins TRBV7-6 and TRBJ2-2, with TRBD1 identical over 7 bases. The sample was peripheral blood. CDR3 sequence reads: CASSLGWQGDTGELFF. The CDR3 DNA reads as TGTGCCAGCAGCTTAGGATGGCAGGGGGACACCGGGGAGCTGTTTTTT. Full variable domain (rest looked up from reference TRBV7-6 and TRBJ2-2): GAGVSQSPRYKVTKRGQDVALRCDPISGHVSLYWYRQALGQGPEFLTYFNYEAQQDKSGLPNDRFSAERPEGSISTLTIQRTEQRDSAMYRCASSLGWQGDTGELFFGEGSRLTVL.